A selection of T cell receptor beta chains follows, all from one sample in a study of Ad26.COV2.S vaccination and SARS-CoV-2 variants. Sequencing used immunoSEQ multiplex PCR; TCRdb keeps in-frame clones, though not all of them. The sample holds approximately 350,000 clones, roughly 84% seen once. Sequencing used peripheral blood, obtained in a trial of Ad26.COV2.S vaccine versus placebo. These receptors came from a person aged 18-60 years who received the Ad26.COV2.S COVID-19 vaccine or a placebo. Each CDR3 is given with its conserved first and last residue. The order of the fields is CDR3 protein, CDR3 DNA, D gene, clone size, J gene, V gene, CDR3 length. D genes are given only for firm matches. Clone size is stated in some rows and not others, as once, few, many or a class when expanded.

CDR3 protein: CASSLRQGPTGELFF
CDR3 DNA: TGTGCCAGCAGCCTACGACAGGGGCCGACCGGGGAGCTGTTTTTT
D gene: TRBD1
clone size: NA
J gene: TRBJ2-2
V gene: TRBV7-3
CDR3 length: 15

CDR3 protein: CATQDGQRETQYF
CDR3 DNA: TGTGCCACCCAGGACGGCCAGAGGGAGACCCAGTACTTC
D gene: NA
clone size: NA
J gene: TRBJ2-5
V gene: TRBV24-1
CDR3 length: 13

CDR3 protein: CASSPGQSNYGYTF
CDR3 DNA: TGTGCCAGCAGTCCGGGACAGTCAAACTATGGCTACACCTTC
D gene: TRBD1
clone size: NA
J gene: TRBJ1-2
V gene: TRBV6-5
CDR3 length: 14

CDR3 protein: CAISGQGNSNYGYTF
CDR3 DNA: TGTGCCATCAGTGGACAGGGGAATTCTAACTATGGCTACACCTTC
D gene: TRBD1
clone size: NA
J gene: TRBJ1-2
V gene: TRBV10-3
CDR3 length: 15

CDR3 protein: CASSPGRGETQYF
CDR3 DNA: TGCGCCAGCAGTCCCGGGCGAGGAGAGACCCAGTACTTC
D gene: NA
clone size: NA
J gene: TRBJ2-5
V gene: TRBV5-1
CDR3 length: 13

CDR3 protein: CASTSYLGETQYF
CDR3 DNA: TGTGCCAGCACCTCCTACTTGGGAGAGACCCAGTACTTC
D gene: NA
clone size: NA
J gene: TRBJ2-5
V gene: TRBV12-3/TRBV12-4
CDR3 length: 13

CDR3 protein: CASRGGNTIYF
CDR3 DNA: TGTGCCAGCAGGGGGGGGAACACCATATATTTT
D gene: NA
clone size: NA
J gene: TRBJ1-3
V gene: TRBV12-3/TRBV12-4
CDR3 length: 11

CDR3 protein: CASSFNGIGSEKLFF
CDR3 DNA: TGTGCCAGCAGCTTCAACGGGATCGGGAGTGAAAAACTGTTTTTT
D gene: NA
clone size: NA
J gene: TRBJ1-4
V gene: TRBV7-2
CDR3 length: 15

CDR3 protein: CASRRVGNYEQYF
CDR3 DNA: TGTGCCAGCAGGAGGGTCGGGAACTACGAGCAGTACTTC
D gene: NA
clone size: NA
J gene: TRBJ2-7
V gene: TRBV2
CDR3 length: 13

CDR3 protein: CASSRRDTTDTQYF
CDR3 DNA: TGTGCCAGCAGTCGGAGGGACACCACAGATACGCAGTATTTT
D gene: NA
clone size: NA
J gene: TRBJ2-3
V gene: TRBV27
CDR3 length: 14

CDR3 protein: CASSLSRTARETQYF
CDR3 DNA: TGTGCCAGCAGTTTATCGAGGACCGCGAGAGAGACCCAGTACTTC
D gene: NA
clone size: NA
J gene: TRBJ2-5
V gene: TRBV27
CDR3 length: 15

CDR3 protein: CASRTLNTEAFF
CDR3 DNA: TGTGCCAGTCGGACACTGAACACTGAAGCTTTCTTT
D gene: NA
clone size: NA
J gene: TRBJ1-1
V gene: TRBV6-5
CDR3 length: 12

CDR3 protein: CASSHVVGIYNEQFF
CDR3 DNA: TGTGCCAGCAGCCATGTTGTGGGTATTTACAATGAGCAGTTCTTC
D gene: NA
clone size: NA
J gene: TRBJ2-1
V gene: TRBV7-6
CDR3 length: 15

CDR3 protein: CSASFGGETEAFF
CDR3 DNA: TGCAGTGCTAGTTTCGGGGGGGAAACTGAAGCTTTCTTT
D gene: NA
clone size: once
J gene: TRBJ1-1
V gene: TRBV20-1
CDR3 length: 13

CDR3 protein: CAIRQGNTEAFF
CDR3 DNA: TGTGCCATCAGACAGGGGAACACTGAAGCTTTCTTT
D gene: NA
clone size: NA
J gene: TRBJ1-1
V gene: TRBV10-3
CDR3 length: 12

CDR3 protein: CASSLNGVSEQYF
CDR3 DNA: TGTGCCAGCAGCCTCAACGGGGTAAGCGAGCAGTACTTC
D gene: NA
clone size: once
J gene: TRBJ2-7
V gene: TRBV27
CDR3 length: 13

CDR3 protein: CAIRAPEGADTQYF
CDR3 DNA: TGTGCGATCAGGGCCCCCGAAGGGGCAGATACGCAGTATTTT
D gene: NA
clone size: NA
J gene: TRBJ2-3
V gene: TRBV11-1
CDR3 length: 14

CDR3 protein: CSAKTGMEFF
CDR3 DNA: TGCAGTGCTAAAACAGGTATGGAGTTCTTC
D gene: NA
clone size: NA
J gene: TRBJ2-1
V gene: TRBV20-1
CDR3 length: 10

CDR3 protein: CASTAGGLGSPLHF
CDR3 DNA: TGTGCCAGCACCGCAGGGGGTCTTGGTTCACCCCTCCACTTT
D gene: TRBD1
clone size: NA
J gene: TRBJ1-6
V gene: TRBV6-5
CDR3 length: 14

CDR3 protein: CASRKREKLFF
CDR3 DNA: TGTGCCAGTAGAAAGAGGGAAAAACTGTTTTTT
D gene: NA
clone size: NA
J gene: TRBJ1-4
V gene: TRBV19
CDR3 length: 11

CDR3 protein: CAWERGSSYEQYF
CDR3 DNA: TGTGCCTGGGAGCGGGGTAGCTCCTACGAGCAGTACTTC
D gene: TRBD2
clone size: NA
J gene: TRBJ2-7
V gene: TRBV30
CDR3 length: 13

CDR3 protein: CASSQVRTGVHEQYF
CDR3 DNA: TGCGCCAGCAGCCAAGTTCGGACAGGGGTTCACGAGCAGTACTTC
D gene: TRBD1
clone size: NA
J gene: TRBJ2-7
V gene: TRBV4-1
CDR3 length: 15

CDR3 protein: CASSEEQGAEAFF
CDR3 DNA: TGTGCCAGCAGTGAGGAACAGGGGGCTGAAGCTTTCTTT
D gene: TRBD1
clone size: NA
J gene: TRBJ1-1
V gene: TRBV6-1
CDR3 length: 13

CDR3 protein: CASSGTSGAGANVLTF
CDR3 DNA: TGTGCCAGCAGCGGGACTAGCGGGGCCGGGGCCAACGTCCTGACTTTC
D gene: TRBD2
clone size: few
J gene: TRBJ2-6
V gene: TRBV6-4
CDR3 length: 16

CDR3 protein: CASSPISGVGETQYF
CDR3 DNA: TGTGCCAGCTCACCAATAAGCGGAGTGGGGGAGACCCAGTACTTC
D gene: NA
clone size: NA
J gene: TRBJ2-5
V gene: TRBV18
CDR3 length: 15

CDR3 protein: CSGLASSYNEQFF
CDR3 DNA: TGCAGCGGACTAGCGAGCTCCTACAATGAGCAGTTCTTC
D gene: TRBD2
clone size: NA
J gene: TRBJ2-1
V gene: TRBV29-1
CDR3 length: 13

CDR3 protein: CASSLEGRGGYEQYF
CDR3 DNA: TGTGCCAGCAGCTTAGAAGGGCGGGGGGGCTACGAGCAGTACTTC
D gene: TRBD2
clone size: NA
J gene: TRBJ2-7
V gene: TRBV13
CDR3 length: 15

CDR3 protein: CASSPGGSGRRASYEQYF
CDR3 DNA: TGCGCCAGCAGCCCCGGGGGGTCAGGACGCAGGGCATCCTACGAGCAGTACTTC
D gene: TRBD2
clone size: NA
J gene: TRBJ2-7
V gene: TRBV4-1
CDR3 length: 18

CDR3 protein: CASSLTSYEQYF
CDR3 DNA: TGTGCCAGCAGCTTAACGAGCTACGAGCAGTACTTC
D gene: NA
clone size: few
J gene: TRBJ2-7
V gene: TRBV7-9
CDR3 length: 12

CDR3 protein: CASSLVGNTQYF
CDR3 DNA: TGTGCCAGCAGCTTGGTCGGCAATACGCAGTATTTT
D gene: NA
clone size: NA
J gene: TRBJ2-3
V gene: TRBV7-2
CDR3 length: 12

CDR3 protein: CAWGIVYSYEQYF
CDR3 DNA: TGTGCCTGGGGGATCGTTTACAGTTACGAGCAGTACTTC
D gene: NA
clone size: once
J gene: TRBJ2-7
V gene: TRBV30
CDR3 length: 13

CDR3 protein: CASSLSALSYNEQFF
CDR3 DNA: TGTGCCAGCAGCTTATCGGCACTCTCCTACAATGAGCAGTTCTTC
D gene: NA
clone size: few
J gene: TRBJ2-1
V gene: TRBV7-2
CDR3 length: 15

CDR3 protein: CASSFKPHDQGHTEAFF
CDR3 DNA: TGCGCCAGCAGCTTTAAGCCCCACGACCAAGGGCACACTGAAGCTTTCTTT
D gene: NA
clone size: NA
J gene: TRBJ1-1
V gene: TRBV5-1
CDR3 length: 17

CDR3 protein: CASSKGEGTQYF
CDR3 DNA: TGCGCCAGCAGCAAGGGGGAGGGGACCCAGTACTTC
D gene: NA
clone size: once
J gene: TRBJ2-5
V gene: TRBV5-1
CDR3 length: 12

CDR3 protein: CAWTRDSYEQYF
CDR3 DNA: TGTGCCTGGACCCGGGACAGCTACGAGCAGTACTTC
D gene: TRBD1
clone size: NA
J gene: TRBJ2-7
V gene: TRBV30
CDR3 length: 12

CDR3 protein: CASSKESRSSGANVLTF
CDR3 DNA: TGTGCCAGCAGCAAAGAGTCCAGAAGCTCTGGGGCCAACGTCCTGACTTTC
D gene: NA
clone size: NA
J gene: TRBJ2-6
V gene: TRBV21-1
CDR3 length: 17

CDR3 protein: CASSVWGQGSNEQFF
CDR3 DNA: TGTGCCAGCAGCGTATGGGGACAAGGATCGAATGAGCAGTTCTTC
D gene: NA
clone size: NA
J gene: TRBJ2-1
V gene: TRBV9
CDR3 length: 15

CDR3 protein: CASSSPTSGEEQFF
CDR3 DNA: TGTGCCAGCAGCTCCCCGACTAGCGGGGAGGAGCAGTTCTTC
D gene: TRBD2
clone size: few
J gene: TRBJ2-1
V gene: TRBV4-2
CDR3 length: 14

CDR3 protein: CAISESTLGGYEQYF
CDR3 DNA: TGTGCCATCAGTGAGTCGACTTTAGGAGGATACGAGCAGTACTTC
D gene: NA
clone size: NA
J gene: TRBJ2-7
V gene: TRBV10-3
CDR3 length: 15

CDR3 protein: CSAGRDVGQFF
CDR3 DNA: TGCAGTGCTGGAAGGGACGTTGGGCAGTTCTTC
D gene: NA
clone size: NA
J gene: TRBJ2-1
V gene: TRBV20-1
CDR3 length: 11

CDR3 protein: CASSEDPTGAKNIQYF
CDR3 DNA: TGCGCCAGCAGCGAGGACCCTACGGGGGCCAAAAACATTCAGTACTTC
D gene: NA
clone size: NA
J gene: TRBJ2-4
V gene: TRBV4-1
CDR3 length: 16

CDR3 protein: CASSDSSGREKLFF
CDR3 DNA: TGTGCCAGCAGTGACTCTTCAGGGAGAGAAAAACTGTTTTTT
D gene: NA
clone size: NA
J gene: TRBJ1-4
V gene: TRBV6-4
CDR3 length: 14

CDR3 protein: CASSYSATGELFF
CDR3 DNA: TGTGCCAGCAGTTACTCAGCCACCGGGGAGCTGTTTTTT
D gene: NA
clone size: NA
J gene: TRBJ2-2
V gene: TRBV6-5
CDR3 length: 13

CDR3 protein: CAQQVPGGPYEYYEQYF
CDR3 DNA: TGCGCCCAGCAGGTCCCGGGGGGGCCGTATGAGTACTACGAGCAGTACTTC
D gene: TRBD2
clone size: once
J gene: TRBJ2-7
V gene: TRBV5-1
CDR3 length: 17

CDR3 protein: CAWGAGTGHGYTF
CDR3 DNA: TGTGCCTGGGGGGCCGGGACAGGGCACGGCTACACCTTC
D gene: TRBD1
clone size: NA
J gene: TRBJ1-2
V gene: TRBV30
CDR3 length: 13

CDR3 protein: CSVGEGTEAFF
CDR3 DNA: TGCAGTGTTGGGGAGGGCACTGAAGCTTTCTTT
D gene: NA
clone size: NA
J gene: TRBJ1-1
V gene: TRBV20-1
CDR3 length: 11

CDR3 protein: CASSRRVGGIQMNTEAFF
CDR3 DNA: TGTGCCAGCAGTCGGCGGGTGGGGGGGATTCAGATGAACACTGAAGCTTTCTTT
D gene: NA
clone size: NA
J gene: TRBJ1-1
V gene: TRBV7-9
CDR3 length: 18

CDR3 protein: CASSSPTNTGELFF
CDR3 DNA: TGTGCCAGCAGCTCGCCAACAAACACCGGGGAGCTGTTTTTT
D gene: NA
clone size: NA
J gene: TRBJ2-2
V gene: TRBV28
CDR3 length: 14

CDR3 protein: CASSFQNSPLHF
CDR3 DNA: TGCGCCAGCTCTTTTCAGAATTCACCCCTCCACTTT
D gene: NA
clone size: NA
J gene: TRBJ1-6
V gene: TRBV4-3
CDR3 length: 12

CDR3 protein: CASSPEPNQPQHF
CDR3 DNA: TGTGCCAGCAGCCCCGAGCCCAATCAGCCCCAGCATTTT
D gene: NA
clone size: NA
J gene: TRBJ1-5
V gene: TRBV2
CDR3 length: 13

CDR3 protein: CASSLVGQGVGEQYF
CDR3 DNA: TGTGCCAGCAGCTTAGTAGGGCAGGGGGTCGGTGAGCAGTACTTC
D gene: TRBD1
clone size: NA
J gene: TRBJ2-7
V gene: TRBV7-9
CDR3 length: 15

CDR3 protein: CASSSRNRAHGYTF
CDR3 DNA: TGTGCCAGCAGCTCAAGGAACAGGGCCCATGGCTACACCTTC
D gene: NA
clone size: NA
J gene: TRBJ1-2
V gene: TRBV7-2
CDR3 length: 14

CDR3 protein: CASSLDDREYEQYF
CDR3 DNA: TGTGCCAGCAGCTTAGATGACAGGGAGTACGAGCAGTACTTC
D gene: TRBD1
clone size: few
J gene: TRBJ2-7
V gene: TRBV7-2
CDR3 length: 14

CDR3 protein: CASSYKGSGELFF
CDR3 DNA: TGTGCCAGCAGTTACAAGGGCAGTGGGGAGCTGTTTTTT
D gene: NA
clone size: NA
J gene: TRBJ2-2
V gene: TRBV6-5
CDR3 length: 13

CDR3 protein: CASSRIDRADTGELFF
CDR3 DNA: TGTGCCAGCAGCCGCATAGACAGGGCCGACACCGGGGAGCTGTTTTTT
D gene: TRBD1
clone size: NA
J gene: TRBJ2-2
V gene: TRBV4-2
CDR3 length: 16

CDR3 protein: CASSVEDRAWETQYF
CDR3 DNA: TGTGCCAGCAGCGTAGAAGACAGGGCGTGGGAGACCCAGTACTTC
D gene: TRBD1
clone size: once
J gene: TRBJ2-5
V gene: TRBV9
CDR3 length: 15